These 20 T cell receptor beta chains originate from one sample sequenced in a study of blood T cell repertoires in COVID-19. The repertoire was sequenced with immunoSEQ multiplex PCR; TCRdb's copy has only in-frame clones and lacks some. The top ten clones hold roughly 7.1% of a sample with 40,000 to 55,000 clones, 87% of them seen once. Sequences were obtained from peripheral blood. These receptors all come from a man aged 45-65 years with active COVID-19.

This chain uses TRBV4-1 with TRBJ1-1, with TRBD1 as a possible D gene (6 bases). Trimming shortened V by 0 bases and J by 10 bases, and 15 bases separated the two germline ends. The CDR3 has 14 residues. The V gene's germline CDR1 is MGHRA and CDR2 YSYEKL. The CDR3: CASSQERGTKGAFF. CDR3 bases: TGCGCCAGCAGCCAAGAAAGGGGGACAAAGGGAGCTTTCTTT.

The rearrangement joins TRBV5-4 to TRBJ2-2, with 10 nucleotides matching TRBD1. Germline-derived CDR1 and CDR2 are SGHNT and YYREEE (reference sequence). The CDR3 loop spans 16 amino acids. V lost 3 bases, J lost 7 bases, and 9 bases stayed unmatched. For the CDR3, the DNA is TGTGCCAGCAGCTGGAGGGGGGACAGGGGCTTCGGGGAGCTGTTTTTT. Its translation is CASSWRGDRGFGELFF.

CDR3 DNA: TGCGCCAGCAGCGGGGGGACAGGGAACTACGAGCAGTACTTC. It translates to CASSGGTGNYEQYF. The chain couples TRBV5-1 to TRBJ2-7; 9 positions match TRBD1. This CDR3 spans 14 amino acids. Trimming took 4 bases from V and 3 from J; bases not matched to a gene: 5. Germline V CDR1 and CDR2: SGHRS, YFSETQ.

J is TRBJ2-2 and V is TRBV7-9; tentatively, D is TRBD2 (6 bases). V was trimmed by 1 base and J by 7 bases, leaving 16 bases between them. CDR3 length: 16 amino acids. Germline lookup yields CDR1 SEHNR and CDR2 FQNEAQ (reference sequence). The CDR3 spells CASSLDVGGFVGELFF. The CDR3 DNA reads as TGTGCCAGCAGCTTAGACGTGGGGGGATTCGTCGGGGAGCTGTTTTTT.

V and J are TRBV18 and TRBJ1-1; D is undetermined. The CDR3 covers 15 residues. Germline loops: CDR1 KGHSH, CDR2 LQKENI. V shed 2 bases and J shed 3 bases, with 13 bases lying between them. CDR3 protein: CASSPTREVYTEAFF. CDR3 coding DNA: TGTGCCAGCTCACCAACCCGGGAGGTGTACACTGAAGCTTTCTTT.

This chain links TRBV11-2 with TRBJ1-2; 10 bases fit TRBD1. Germline-derived CDR1 and CDR2 are SGHAT and FQNNGV. V gave up 4 bases and J gave up 5 bases; unmatched junction bases: 7. The CDR3 sequence is 15 residues long. This CDR3 reads CASSSLGQGRYGYTF. In DNA, the CDR3 is TGTGCCAGCAGCTCGTTGGGACAGGGGAGATATGGCTACACCTTC.

The chain uses TRBV9 and TRBJ2-3, with TRBD1 matching 7 bases. The CDR3 contains 15 residues. Per germline, CDR1 SGDLS and CDR2 YYNGEE. Trimming removed 3 bases from V and 2 bases from J; junction bases left unmatched: 6. The CDR3 is CASSAIDRVTDTQYF. CDR3 in DNA: TGTGCCAGCAGCGCAATAGACAGGGTCACAGATACGCAGTATTTT.

This chain links TRBV7-2 with TRBJ1-1, with D possibly matching TRBD1 (6 bases). Germline CDR1 is SGHTA and CDR2 is FQGNSA. Trimming removed 2 bases from V and 6 bases from J, with 13 bases in between. The CDR3 spans 14 residues. CDR3 in DNA: TGTGCCAGCAGCTTATCCCAGGGGAGCGCTGAAGCTTTCTTT. It specifies CASSLSQGSAEAFF.

The chain combines TRBV5-6 with TRBJ2-2; D may be TRBD2 (6 bases). The germline V gene encodes CDR1 SGHDT and CDR2 YYEEEE. The CDR3 spans 17 residues. V was cut by 3 bases and J by 8 bases, with 23 bases left in between. This chain's CDR3 is CASSSPSGTDYVGELFF. Here the CDR3 DNA reads TGTGCCAGCAGCTCGCCATCCGGGACGGACTACGTGGGGGAGCTGTTTTTT.

The chain is built from TRBV3-1 (or the pseudogene TRBV3-2) and TRBJ2-7; 9 bases line up with TRBD1. The length of the CDR3 is 13 residues. J was trimmed by 3 bases and V by 5 bases; bases with no gene match: 2. CDR1 LGHDT and CDR2 YNNKEL come from the germline V gene (reference sequence). The CDR3 protein is CASSWGQGYEQYF. For the CDR3, the DNA is TGTGCCAGCAGCTGGGGACAGGGCTACGAGCAGTACTTC.

The V gene is TRBV2, the J gene TRBJ2-3; 9 bases map to TRBD2. This CDR3 is 14 amino acids long. Unmatched junction bases numbered 2, after V lost 6 bases and J lost 1 base. The germline V gene encodes CDR1 SNHLY and CDR2 FYNNEI. For the CDR3, the DNA is TGTGCCAGCAGGGTAGCGGGGGGCACAGATACGCAGTATTTT. Protein: CASRVAGGTDTQYF.

This clone has just one count. The CDR3 DNA sequence: TGTGCCAGCAGCTTAGTCGGTGGCTATGGCTACACCTTC. Its protein product is CASSLVGGYGYTF. J is TRBJ1-2 and V is TRBV7-9; D is ambiguous. The CDR3 contains 13 residues. V lost 1 base and J 4 bases, leaving 7 bases between the germline ends. Looked up from germline, CDR1 is SEHNR and CDR2 is FQNEAQ (reference sequence).

The V gene is TRBV6-5, the J gene TRBJ2-1, with TRBD1 matching 7 bases. CDR3 length: 12 amino acids. V shed 6 bases, J shed 10 bases, and the junction held 6 bases outside the gene matches. The germline V gene has CDR1 MNHEY and CDR2 SVGAGI. CDR3 loop: CASSDRDREQFF. In DNA, the CDR3 is TGTGCCAGCAGCGACAGGGATCGGGAGCAGTTCTTC.

V is TRBV7-7 and J is TRBJ2-2, with a weak D call TRBD1 (6 bases). Germline V lookup: CDR1 SSHAT, CDR2 FNYEAQ (reference sequence). CDR3 length: 14 residues. Trimming took off 5 bases at V and 1 base at J, with 8 bases between the two ends. The CDR3 coding sequence is TGTGCCAGCAGCAGACAGGAGAACACCGGGGAGCTGTTTTTT. Translated, it gives CASSRQENTGELFF.

V is TRBV5-6 and J is TRBJ2-7; D ambiguous. The CDR3 extends over 14 amino acids. Germline-derived CDR1 and CDR2 are SGHDT and YYEEEE. V dropped 0 bases and J dropped 3 bases, with 10 bases sitting between them. The CDR3 coding sequence is TGTGCCAGCAGCTTGGCGCGAGACAACTACGAGCAGTACTTC. It specifies CASSLARDNYEQYF. Full variable domain (outside the CDR3, taken from reference TRBV5-6 and TRBJ2-7): DAGVTQSPTHLIKTRGQQVTLRCSPKSGHDTVSWYQQALGQGPQFIFQYYEEEERQRGNFPDRFSGHQFPNYSSELNVNALLLGDSALYLCASSLARDNYEQYFGPGTRLTVT.

The gene calls are TRBV2 and TRBJ2-1; D is ambiguous. Germline lookup yields CDR1 SNHLY and CDR2 FYNNEI. Trimming removed 6 bases from V and 0 bases from J, with 12 bases in between. The CDR3 loop spans 15 amino acids. The chain's CDR3 is CASSQELSSYNEQFF. The CDR3 nucleotides read TGTGCCAGCAGCCAAGAGCTGAGCTCCTACAATGAGCAGTTCTTC. Based on the CDR3 plus reference TRBV2 and TRBJ2-1, the full variable domain is EPEVTQTPSHQVTQMGQEVILRCVPISNHLYFYWYRQILGQKVEFLVSFYNNEISEKSEIFDDQFSVERPDGSNFTLKIRSTKLEDSAMYFCASSQELSSYNEQFFGPGTRLTVL.

V and J are TRBV7-2 and TRBJ2-4, with a weak D call TRBD1 (5 bases). The CDR3 has 12 residues. The germline V gene encodes CDR1 SGHTA and CDR2 FQGNSA. V shed 4 bases and J shed 12 bases, with 13 bases lying between them. CDR3 amino acids: CASSYDSLDQYF. CDR3 coding DNA: TGTGCCAGCAGCTACGACAGCCTGGATCAGTACTTC.

The chain links TRBV4-1 to TRBJ1-2; 9 bases map to TRBD1. The V and J ends lost 0 bases and 4 bases, in that order; junction bases with no gene match: 3. This CDR3 region has 15 residues. The germline gives CDR1 MGHRA, CDR2 YSYEKL. The CDR3 DNA is TGCGCCAGCAGCCAAGAGCGGACAGGGGCCTATGGCTACACCTTC. Amino acids: CASSQERTGAYGYTF.

The chain carries TRBV18 and TRBJ1-1; 8 bases fit TRBD1. The V segment lost 3 bases and the J segment 7 bases; nucleotides outside the gene matches: 1. The CDR3 covers 12 residues. CDR1 KGHSH and CDR2 LQKENI come from the germline V gene. CDR3 bases: TGTGCCAGCTCACCCGACAGGGGTGAAGCTTTCTTT. It encodes CASSPDRGEAFF.

This clone was found once. V gene TRBV5-1 combines with J gene TRBJ2-3; 11 bases line up with TRBD2. Germline lookup yields CDR1 SGHRS and CDR2 YFSETQ. V was clipped by 4 bases and J by 0 bases; unmatched bases: 4. CDR3 length: 16 amino acids. Here the CDR3 DNA reads TGCGCCAGCAGCACAACTAGCGGGGGTAGCACAGATACGCAGTATTTT. Amino acid sequence: CASSTTSGGSTDTQYF.